Each of the 5 T cell receptor beta chains below was sequenced from the same sample in a study of shared clonotypes between healthy human individuals (TCRdb year 2020). The library came from the immunoSEQ multiplex PCR assay. Here the immuneACCESS table is served through TCRdb, limited to in-frame sequences with V and J called. Missing clones are a known gap in these copies; in checked studies unresolved V genes cover under half, and the rest lacks a known reason. This sample comprises over a million clones, roughly 97% of them detected only once. 1.2% of the sample belongs to the ten largest clones. The material sequenced was naive CD4+ T cells sorted from blood. In the paper's terms, the cell subset or site label means: CD45RA+ positively selected. The receptors shown here come from a man younger than 45 in good health.

The V call is TRBV28, the J call TRBJ1-1; D gene ambiguous. Germline V gene lookup returns CDR1 MDHEN and CDR2 SYDVKM. V was cut by 4 bases and J by 2 bases, with 8 bases left in between. The CDR3 is 13 residues long. The CDR3 bases are TGTGCCAGCAGTTACTGGGAAAACACTGAAGCTTTCTTT. Translation gives CASSYWENTEAFF. Drawing the rest from reference TRBV28 and TRBJ1-1, the complete variable domain is DVKVTQSSRYLVKRTGEKVFLECVQDMDHENMFWYRQDPGLGLRLIYFSYDVKMKEKGDIPEGYSVSREKKERFSLILESASTNQTSMYLCASSYWENTEAFFGQGTRLTVV.

V and J are TRBV7-3 and TRBJ1-2, with 11 bases aligning to TRBD1. The ends lost 5 bases at V and 8 bases at J; junction bases unmatched: 10. The CDR3 is 15 amino acids. The germline gives CDR1 SGHTA, CDR2 FQGTGA. The CDR3 region is CASSPGQGARRGYTF. In DNA, the CDR3 is TGTGCCAGCAGCCCCGGACAGGGGGCGCGACGGGGCTACACCTTC.

This chain links TRBV19 with TRBJ1-2; no clear D gene. CDR1 is LNHDA, CDR2 SQIVND, per germline (reference sequence). The length of the CDR3 is 13 residues. Trimming took 1 base from V and 2 from J, leaving 5 bases between them. CDR3 nucleotides: TGTGCCAGTAGTATAGGGCTCAACTATGGCTACACCTTC. It is translated as CASSIGLNYGYTF.

The chain employs TRBV5-4 and TRBJ2-7; weak D call: TRBD2 (5 bases). Germline CDR1 SGHNT, CDR2 YYREEE (reference sequence). Trimming left V 0 bases short and J 0 bases short, with 13 bases between. This CDR3 is built from 16 residues. The CDR3 DNA is TGTGCCAGCAGCTTGGGAGCCGGACTGAGCTCCTACGAGCAGTACTTC. The encoded protein is CASSLGAGLSSYEQYF. Full variable domain (rest looked up from reference TRBV5-4 and TRBJ2-7): ETGVTQSPTHLIKTRGQQVTLRCSSQSGHNTVSWYQQALGQGPQFIFQYYREEENGRGNFPPRFSGLQFPNYSSELNVNALELDDSALYLCASSLGAGLSSYEQYFGPGTRLTVT.

The chain joins TRBV18 to TRBJ2-5; 8 bases map to TRBD1. Germline CDR1 is KGHSH and CDR2 is LQKENI. The trim removed 5 bases at V and 3 bases at J, leaving 8 bases unmatched. The CDR3 consists of 15 residues. CDR3 nucleotides: TGTGCCAGCTCATTAAGACAGGGGCAAGAAGAGACCCAGTACTTC. Amino acid sequence: CASSLRQGQEETQYF.